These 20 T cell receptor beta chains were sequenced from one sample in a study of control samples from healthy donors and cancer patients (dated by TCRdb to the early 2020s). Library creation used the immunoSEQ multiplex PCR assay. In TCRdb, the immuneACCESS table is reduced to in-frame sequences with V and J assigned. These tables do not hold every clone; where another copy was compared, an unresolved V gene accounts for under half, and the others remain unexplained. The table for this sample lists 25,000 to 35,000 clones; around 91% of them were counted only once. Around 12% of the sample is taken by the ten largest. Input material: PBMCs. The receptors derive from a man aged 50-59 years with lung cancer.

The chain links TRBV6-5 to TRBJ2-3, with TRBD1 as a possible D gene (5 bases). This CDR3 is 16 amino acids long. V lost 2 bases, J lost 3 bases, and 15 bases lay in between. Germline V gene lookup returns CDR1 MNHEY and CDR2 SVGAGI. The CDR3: CASSYPPGKGTDTQYF. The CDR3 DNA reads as TGTGCCAGCAGTTACCCCCCAGGGAAGGGGACAGATACGCAGTATTTT.

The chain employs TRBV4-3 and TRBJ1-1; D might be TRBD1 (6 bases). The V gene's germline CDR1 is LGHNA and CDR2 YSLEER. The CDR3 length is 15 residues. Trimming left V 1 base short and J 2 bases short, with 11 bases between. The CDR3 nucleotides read TGCGCCAGCAGCCAAGGAGTCAGGGGAAACACTGAAGCTTTCTTT. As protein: CASSQGVRGNTEAFF.

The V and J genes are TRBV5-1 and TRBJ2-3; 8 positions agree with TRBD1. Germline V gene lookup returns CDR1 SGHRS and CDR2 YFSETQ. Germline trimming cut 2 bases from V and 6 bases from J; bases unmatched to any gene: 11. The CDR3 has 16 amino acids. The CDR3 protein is CASSFPGQGRYDTQYF. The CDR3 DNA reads TGCGCCAGCAGCTTTCCTGGACAGGGTCGGTATGATACGCAGTATTTT.

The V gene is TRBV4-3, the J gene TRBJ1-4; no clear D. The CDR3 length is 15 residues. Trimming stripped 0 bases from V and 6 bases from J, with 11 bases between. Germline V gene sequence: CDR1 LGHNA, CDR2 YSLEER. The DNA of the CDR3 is TGCGCCAGCAGCCAAGAGTGGACGGCTGATGAAAAACTGTTTTTT. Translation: CASSQEWTADEKLFF.

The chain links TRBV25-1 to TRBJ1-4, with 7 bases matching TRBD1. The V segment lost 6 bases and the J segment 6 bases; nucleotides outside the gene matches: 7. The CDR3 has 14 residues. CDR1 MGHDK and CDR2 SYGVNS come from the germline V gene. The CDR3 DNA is TGTGCCAGCAGAGACACAGGGGTGGATGAAAAACTGTTTTTT. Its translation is CASRDTGVDEKLFF.

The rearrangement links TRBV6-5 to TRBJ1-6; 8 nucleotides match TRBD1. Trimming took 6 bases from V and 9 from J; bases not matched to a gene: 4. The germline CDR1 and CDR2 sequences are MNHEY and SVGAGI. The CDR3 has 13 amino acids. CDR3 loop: CASRTDRASPLHF. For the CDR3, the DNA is TGTGCCAGCAGAACGGACAGGGCTTCACCCCTCCACTTT.

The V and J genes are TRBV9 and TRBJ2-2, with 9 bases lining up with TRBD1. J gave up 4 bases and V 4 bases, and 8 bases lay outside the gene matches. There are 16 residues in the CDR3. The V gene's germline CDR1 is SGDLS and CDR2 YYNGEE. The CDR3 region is CASSPTGTGFTGELFF. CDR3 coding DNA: TGTGCCAGCAGCCCCACCGGGACAGGGTTCACCGGGGAGCTGTTTTTT.

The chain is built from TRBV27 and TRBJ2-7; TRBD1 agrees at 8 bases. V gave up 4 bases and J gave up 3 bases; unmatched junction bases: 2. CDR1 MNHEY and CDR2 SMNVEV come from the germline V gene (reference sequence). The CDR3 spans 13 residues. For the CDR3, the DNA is TGTGCCAGCAGTTACGGGACAGGCTACGAGCAGTACTTC. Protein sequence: CASSYGTGYEQYF.

The chain's CDR3 is CASSLGRGLYNEQFF. DNA for the CDR3: TGTGCCAGCAGCTTAGGCAGGGGGCTCTACAATGAGCAGTTCTTC. The V call is TRBV11-2, the J call TRBJ2-1; 8 positions match TRBD1. Germline V gives CDR1 SGHAT, CDR2 FQNNGV. Unmatched junction bases numbered 2, after V lost 1 base and J lost 3 bases. The CDR3 contains 15 residues.

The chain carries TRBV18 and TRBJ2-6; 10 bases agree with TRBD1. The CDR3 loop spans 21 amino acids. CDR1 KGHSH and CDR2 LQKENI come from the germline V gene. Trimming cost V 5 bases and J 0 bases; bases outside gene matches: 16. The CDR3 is CASSTSYSGTGASSGANVLTF. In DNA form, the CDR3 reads TGTGCCAGCTCAACGTCCTACTCCGGGACAGGGGCTAGCTCTGGGGCCAACGTCCTGACTTTC.

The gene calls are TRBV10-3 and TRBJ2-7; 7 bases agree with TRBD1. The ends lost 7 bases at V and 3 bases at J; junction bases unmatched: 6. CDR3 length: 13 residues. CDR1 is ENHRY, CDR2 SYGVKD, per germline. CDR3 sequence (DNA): TGTGCCATCACCCGGGACAGTGACTACGAGCAGTACTTC. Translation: CAITRDSDYEQYF.

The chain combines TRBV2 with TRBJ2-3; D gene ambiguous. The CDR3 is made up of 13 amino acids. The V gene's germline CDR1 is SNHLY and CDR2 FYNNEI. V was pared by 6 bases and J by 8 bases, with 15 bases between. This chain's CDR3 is CASSSDQPSTQYF. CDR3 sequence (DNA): TGTGCCAGCAGCTCCGACCAGCCGAGTACGCAGTATTTT.

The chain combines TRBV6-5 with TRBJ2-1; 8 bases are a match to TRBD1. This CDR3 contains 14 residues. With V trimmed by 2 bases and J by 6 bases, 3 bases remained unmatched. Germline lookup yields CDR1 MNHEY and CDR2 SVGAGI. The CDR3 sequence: CASSYLGQGNEQFF. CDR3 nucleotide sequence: TGTGCCAGCAGTTACCTCGGACAGGGCAATGAGCAGTTCTTC.

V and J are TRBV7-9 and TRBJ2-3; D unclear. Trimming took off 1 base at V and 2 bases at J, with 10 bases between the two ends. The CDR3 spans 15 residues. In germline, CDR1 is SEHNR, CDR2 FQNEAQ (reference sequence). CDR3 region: CASSLDRTDTDTQYF. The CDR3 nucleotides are TGTGCCAGCAGCTTAGATAGAACGGACACAGATACGCAGTATTTT.

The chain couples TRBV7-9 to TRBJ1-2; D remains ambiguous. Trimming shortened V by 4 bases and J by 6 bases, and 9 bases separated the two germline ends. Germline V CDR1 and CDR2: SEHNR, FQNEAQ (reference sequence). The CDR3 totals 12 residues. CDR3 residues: CASSSSSNGYTF. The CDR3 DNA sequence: TGTGCCAGCAGCTCATCTTCCAATGGCTACACCTTC.

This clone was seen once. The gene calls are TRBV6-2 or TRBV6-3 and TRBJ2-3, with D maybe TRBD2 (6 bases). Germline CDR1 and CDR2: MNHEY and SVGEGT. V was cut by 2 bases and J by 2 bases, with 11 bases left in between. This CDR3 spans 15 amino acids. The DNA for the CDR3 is TGTGCCAGCAGTTACCCCGGGAGAGTCACAGATACGCAGTATTTT. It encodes CASSYPGRVTDTQYF.

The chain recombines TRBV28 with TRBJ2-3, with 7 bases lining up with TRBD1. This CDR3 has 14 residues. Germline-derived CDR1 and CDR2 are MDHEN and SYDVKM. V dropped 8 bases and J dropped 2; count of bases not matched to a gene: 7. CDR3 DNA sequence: TGTGCCAGCCAAACGGGACAGCCCACAGATACGCAGTATTTT. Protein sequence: CASQTGQPTDTQYF.

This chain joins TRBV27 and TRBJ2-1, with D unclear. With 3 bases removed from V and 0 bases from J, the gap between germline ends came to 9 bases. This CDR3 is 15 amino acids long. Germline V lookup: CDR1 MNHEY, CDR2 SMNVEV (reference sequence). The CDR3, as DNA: TGTGCCAGCAGTTTGAGTACCAGCTCCTACAATGAGCAGTTCTTC. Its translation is CASSLSTSSYNEQFF.

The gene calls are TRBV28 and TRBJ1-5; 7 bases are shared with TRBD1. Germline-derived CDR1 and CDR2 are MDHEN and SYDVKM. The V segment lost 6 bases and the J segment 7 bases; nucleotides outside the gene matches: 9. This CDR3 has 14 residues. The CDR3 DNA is TGTGCCAGCAGGTTCGGAGGGGGCGGGCAGCCCCAGCATTTT. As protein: CASRFGGGGQPQHF.

Here the CDR3 DNA reads TGTGCCAGCACCCCCGGGACAAGGGAGACCCAGTACTTC. This sequence encodes CASTPGTRETQYF. The J gene is TRBJ2-5, the V gene TRBV28; tentative D call: TRBD1 (6 bases). Germline CDR1 reads MDHEN; CDR2 reads SYDVKM. This CDR3 has 13 amino acids. V shed 7 bases and J shed 5 bases, with 14 bases lying between them.